What follows is one TCR beta chain and its context. Its antigen has not been determined. No quality values exist for individual bases; no much larger clone is one base distant. CDR1 and CDR2 were assigned from the germline V gene as SGDLS and YYNGEE. At the junction V is shortened by 0 bases and J by 3 bases, with 9 bases in between. From the cysteine up to the phenylalanine, the CDR3 has a length of 14 residues. The entry retains the CDR3 DNA only, 42 bases that are in frame from base 1. This sample was included in a study of shared clonotypes between healthy human individuals (dated by TCRdb to 2018 to 2020). For context, the study as a whole: The cohort comprised a couple of women and a few men aged 18 to 49 years. Per donor, three plates each were used for CD4 naive and CD4 memory, two for CD8 naive, and one for CD8 memory. To estimate repertoire size and how much clonotype sharing occurs between individuals, the study deeply sequenced the blood TCR repertoires of several healthy adults. To increase sequencing depth and limit assay-specific biases, TCR repertoire library preparation and sequencing were carried out by different laboratories using diverse techniques. Each donor's leukapheresis produced roughly between roughly 0.9 and 9 billion PBMCs. Beyond this particular receptor, the publication reports: About 5% of naive CD4, 3.5% of naive CD8, approximately 2.2% of memory CD4, and roughly 0.4% of memory CD8 clonotypes were shared across several donors. Pairwise subsampling led to the expectation that sequencing depth would affect the degree of clonotype sharing among donors. Only blood was sampled, and tissue TCR repertoires likely differ from those in blood. Compared with non-shared clonotypes, the clonotypes found in all four sorted-subset donors had higher generation probabilities. Rarefaction of sorted-subset datasets indicated incomplete sequencing despite the large sequencing depth. Naive subsets generally had larger estimated clonotype richness than memory subsets. Because the study included only a small number of donors, the genetic and exposure-history diversity represented was limited.

CD8 naive samples consisted of CD45RO-negative cells that were positively selected for CCR7, yielding a CD45RA+CCR7+ population without TemRA cells. Healthy HIV-negative adults with no recently reported acute infections or vaccinations were included as donors. Every donor was a Caucasian adult living in Nashville, Tennessee, USA. Blood was collected by leukapheresis, and PBMCs were isolated by Ficoll-Histopaque density gradient centrifugation and then cryopreserved in liquid nitrogen vapor phase. Purity and quantity of every magnetically sorted T cell population were checked by analytical flow cytometry. Genomic DNA was isolated from each sorted fraction and quantified by UV absorbance on a Nanodrop 2000c. Using the deep immunoSEQ assay, multiplex PCR amplified TCR CDR3 regions from genomic DNA. Genomic DNA extracted from each cell subset was distributed evenly over all wells of several immunoSEQ 96-well plates, and each plate served as one replicate. For sorted subsets, each replicate PCR was loaded with approximately 0.2 ug genomic DNA, equivalent to 32,000 or so T cell genomes. Purified libraries were quantified with a Qubit 3.0 fluorometer, sized on a Bioanalyzer 2100, and re-quantified with the KAPA Library Quantification kit. A separate single-read 150-cycle Illumina NextSeq 550 flow cell was used to sequence each immunoSEQ 96-well plate. Per the original workflow: Because only junctional sequences without quality scores were contained in the immunoSEQ output, filtering matching that applied to full-length reads could not be performed. Sequences were annotated with PyIR, a Python wrapper for IgBLAST v1.9, and V/J genes and CDR3 were assigned using IMGT germline references. Reads were filtered out if the reads had weak V/J assignments (E-value above 1e-6), no CDR3, stop codons, out-of-frame junctions, or ambiguous translated residues. V3J clonotypes were defined as sequences sharing the same inferred V gene, J gene, and CDR3 amino acid sequence. To compute the percentage overlap between repertoires, the number of shared unique clonotypes was divided by the size of the smaller repertoire. Three approaches were used to assess repertoire richness: RTK rarefaction, the Chao1 estimator, and Recon v2.1 estimates of unobserved clonotypes. Generation probabilities were computed with OLGA for all TCRbeta clonotypes obtained by the gDNA method from four donors. TCRdb took over this immuneACCESS table, retaining in-frame rearrangements with V and J assigned. Such tables are incomplete; in checked studies, under half of the missing clones stem from an unresolved V gene, and the remainder is unexplained. V, J and clone size reflect that table, while D and trimming were determined from the DNA. The sample table lists approximately 590,000 clones, 95% to 96% of them with a count of one. The biggest ten clones account for 0.11% of the sample.

The chain employs TRBV9 and TRBJ2-5; no D gene is confidently identified. Sample: naive CD8+ T cells sorted from blood. Per the publication, the cell subset or site label means: CD45RA+CCR7+. The TCR sequence derives from a young woman in good health. The base sequence is TGTGCCAGCAGCGTAGGTGGCAGAGAAGAGACCCAGTACTTC. Its protein reads: CASSVGGREETQYF.